These T cell receptor beta chains were read from a single sample in a study of low-dose radiotherapy and immunotherapy resistance in tumors. One entry per CDR3 protein results from TCRdb running MiXCR on the reads. The data contain nearly 60,000 distinct CDR3 sequences, approximately 22% of them singletons. Specimen: PBMCs, collected after low-dose radiotherapy plus immunotherapy. The receptors stem from a male donor with prostate cancer. CDR3s include the opening cysteine and the closing phenylalanine or tryptophan. The D gene is left open where the match is weak. Not all rows give a size; the values are once, few, many and, for expanded clones, a class.

many	TRBV10-3	TRBJ1-2	.	CAISEADYGYTF	TGTGCCATCAGTGAGGCGGACTATGGCTACACCTTC
.	TRBV3-1	TRBJ2-5	.	CASSQDTQTQYF	TGTGCCAGCAGCCAAGATACGCAGACCCAGTACTTC
many	TRBV3-1	TRBJ1-5	.	CASSERGGTNQPQHF	TGTGCCAGCAGCGAACGGGGCGGAACTAATCAGCCCCAGCATTTT
many	TRBV21-1	TRBJ2-1	.	CACRRYNEQFF	TGTGCCTGCAGACGGTACAATGAGCAGTTCTTC
many	TRBV20-1	TRBJ2-3	.	CSARDLGQVGDTQYF	TGCAGTGCTAGAGATCTGGGGCAGGTGGGAGATACGCAGTATTTT
many	TRBV6-2/TRBV6-3	TRBJ1-1	.	CASSYSQTMNTEAFF	TGTGCCAGCAGTTACTCACAGACTATGAACACTGAAGCTTTCTTT
many	TRBV6-2/TRBV6-3	TRBJ1-5	.	CASSYSYMGNQPQHF	TGTGCCAGCAGTTACTCATACATGGGCAATCAGCCCCAGCATTTT
many	TRBV3-1	TRBJ2-5	TRBD2	CASSQGTSRTETQYF	TGTGCCAGCAGCCAGGGGACTAGCCGGACAGAGACCCAGTACTTC
many	TRBV7-2	TRBJ1-3	.	CAGSLGPAGASGNTIYF	TGTGCCGGCAGCTTGGGGCCGGCCGGAGCGTCTGGAAACACCATATATTTT
many	TRBV3-1	TRBJ2-1	.	CASSQDPQNSYNEQFF	TGTGCCAGCAGCCAAGATCCACAGAACTCCTACAATGAGCAGTTCTTC
many	TRBV6-2/TRBV6-3	TRBJ2-2	TRBD1	CASSEGQFGELFF	TGTGCCAGCAGTGAGGGACAGTTCGGGGAGCTGTTTTTT
few	TRBV28	TRBJ1-2	.	CASSSGSTSYGYTF	TGTGCCAGCAGCTCCGGGTCCACTTCTTATGGCTACACCTTC
.	TRBV11-3	TRBJ1-5	.	CASSLEHGRGAASNQPQHF	TGTGCCAGCAGCTTAGAACACGGGAGGGGGGCGGCTAGCAATCAGCCCCAGCATTTT
few	TRBV6-1	TRBJ2-1	.	CASSRRDEQFF	TGTGCCAGCAGTCGCCGGGATGAGCAGTTCTTC
few	TRBV10-3	TRBJ1-2	.	CAISEGREGRHGYTF	TGTGCCATCAGTGAGGGTAGGGAGGGTCGGCATGGCTACACCTTC
many	TRBV4-3	TRBJ2-1	TRBD2	CASSQEYAAGGRSEQFF	TGCGCCAGCAGCCAAGAGTATGCGGCGGGGGGTCGGAGTGAGCAGTTCTTC
many	TRBV20-1	TRBJ2-1	TRBD2	CSANPSGSSYNEQFF	TGCAGTGCAAATCCTAGCGGGAGCTCCTACAATGAGCAGTTCTTC
many	TRBV7-9	TRBJ2-1	.	CASSLGVGTSVGTNEQFF	TGTGCCAGCAGCTTAGGAGTCGGGACCTCCGTCGGGACCAATGAGCAGTTCTTC
few	TRBV6-6	TRBJ1-1	.	CASSYSYGEGAEAFF	TGTGCCAGCAGTTATTCGTACGGGGAAGGGGCTGAAGCTTTCTTT
.	TRBV7-9	TRBJ2-7	TRBD1	CASSSPGQASYEQYF	TGTGCCAGCAGCTCTCCGGGACAGGCTTCCTACGAGCAGTACTTC
many	TRBV11-2	TRBJ1-2	.	CASSLETPLYGYTF	TGTGCCAGCAGCTTAGAGACACCCCTCTATGGCTACACCTTC
many	TRBV23-1	TRBJ2-5	.	CASSQYPSQETQYF	TGCGCCAGCAGTCAATACCCCTCCCAAGAGACCCAGTACTTC
few	TRBV18	TRBJ2-1	TRBD2	CASSLAGGGEQFF	TGTGCCAGCTCACTAGCGGGGGGCGGTGAGCAGTTCTTC
many	TRBV11-2	TRBJ2-3	TRBD2	CASTAGAGLGDTQYF	TGTGCCAGCACCGCGGGAGCCGGCCTGGGAGATACGCAGTATTTT
many	TRBV5-1	TRBJ2-7	.	CASSLAIMGAYEQYF	TGCGCCAGCAGCTTGGCCATCATGGGCGCCTACGAGCAGTACTTC
many	TRBV5-5	TRBJ2-7	TRBD1	CASSKDRSDAYEQYF	TGTGCCAGCAGCAAGGACAGGTCGGACGCCTACGAGCAGTACTTC
.	TRBV4-3	TRBJ1-1	.	CASSQEGVGHQGYTEAFF	TGCGCCAGCAGCCAAGAGGGTGTGGGACACCAGGGCTACACTGAAGCTTTCTTT
many	TRBV4-3	TRBJ2-1	TRBD2	CASSQVGRWGLANNEQFF	TGCGCCAGCAGCCAAGTTGGGAGGTGGGGACTAGCGAACAATGAGCAGTTCTTC
many	TRBV11-2	TRBJ2-1	TRBD2	CASSSRGGTEQFF	TGTGCCAGCAGCTCCCGCGGGGGAACCGAGCAGTTCTTC
.	TRBV20-1	TRBJ2-6	.	CSASQSSGANVLTF	TGCAGTGCTAGCCAAAGCTCTGGGGCCAACGTCCTGACTTTC
.	TRBV3-1	TRBJ1-2	.	CASSRRTDAYGYTF	TGTGCCAGCAGCCGGCGGACAGACGCCTATGGCTACACCTTC
.	TRBV9	TRBJ2-3	TRBD2	CASSVGRTPGGPDTQYF	TGTGCCAGCAGCGTTGGAAGGACCCCGGGAGGACCAGATACGCAGTATTTT
once	TRBV6-6	TRBJ2-3	.	CASGGSGTVTDTQYF	TGTGCCAGCGGGGGTAGCGGGACAGTCACAGATACGCAGTATTTT
.	TRBV5-1	TRBJ2-7	.	CASSLGSPRYEQYF	TGCGCCAGCAGCTTGGGGTCCCCCCGCTACGAGCAGTACTTC
many	TRBV4-1	TRBJ2-6	TRBD2	CASSQVLAGAGANVLTF	TGCGCCAGCAGCCAAGTCTTAGCGGGAGCTGGGGCCAACGTCCTGACTTTC
many	TRBV30	TRBJ2-7	.	CAWTATTIHEQYF	TGTGCCTGGACCGCGACGACAATCCACGAGCAGTACTTC
many	TRBV12-3/TRBV12-4	TRBJ2-4	.	CASRARLTADKNIQYF	TGTGCCAGCAGGGCCCGACTCACAGCGGACAAAAACATTCAGTACTTC
few	TRBV6-5	TRBJ1-2	TRBD1	CASSAGTGIFPYGYTF	TGTGCCAGCAGTGCCGGGACAGGGATATTTCCCTATGGCTACACCTTC
many	TRBV20-1	TRBJ2-3	TRBD2	CSARGGGRTPTQYF	TGCAGTGCTAGAGGGGGCGGGAGAACCCCAACGCAGTATTTT
.	TRBV6-2/TRBV6-3	TRBJ2-3	.	CASTGRSTDTQYF	TGTGCCAGCACGGGGCGGTCCACAGATACGCAGTATTTT
many	TRBV20-1	TRBJ1-5	.	CSARASTNQPQHF	TGCAGTGCTAGAGCCTCGACCAATCAGCCCCAGCATTTT
.	TRBV19	TRBJ2-5	.	CASSVNGGRETQYF	TGTGCCAGTAGTGTCAACGGAGGCAGGGAGACCCAGTACTTC
many	TRBV28	TRBJ2-1	TRBD2	CASSIGLAGTNEQFF	TGTGCCAGCAGCATCGGACTAGCGGGAACCAATGAGCAGTTCTTC
many	TRBV12-3/TRBV12-4	TRBJ2-7	.	CASSLGSYYEQYF	TGTGCCAGCAGTTTGGGCAGTTACTACGAGCAGTACTTC
many	TRBV7-8	TRBJ2-3	.	CASSPPSGGGSTDTQYF	TGTGCCAGCAGCCCACCGTCCGGGGGCGGGAGCACAGATACGCAGTATTTT
many	TRBV5-1	TRBJ2-2	.	CASSSGNRDTGELFF	TGCGCCAGCAGCTCGGGAAACAGAGATACCGGGGAGCTGTTTTTT
many	TRBV7-3	TRBJ2-1	TRBD2	CASSFQQGLENEQFF	TGTGCCAGCAGCTTTCAACAGGGACTAGAAAATGAGCAGTTCTTC
.	TRBV4-2	TRBJ2-2	.	CASSQGRNTGELFF	TGTGCCAGCAGCCAAGGGAGGAACACCGGGGAGCTGTTTTTT
many	TRBV7-2	TRBJ1-4	.	CASSLGLNEKLFF	TGTGCCAGCAGCTTAGGACTAAATGAAAAACTGTTTTTT
few	TRBV14	TRBJ2-1	.	CASSQDGGTSYNEQFF	TGTGCCAGCAGCCAAGACGGCGGGACCTCCTACAATGAGCAGTTCTTC
many	TRBV30	TRBJ1-1	.	CAWSPGLPNTEAFF	TGTGCCTGGAGTCCTGGACTCCCGAACACTGAAGCTTTCTTT
many	TRBV18	TRBJ2-3	.	CASSPGIGYTDTQYF	TGTGCCAGCTCACCAGGGATAGGGTACACAGATACGCAGTATTTT
many	TRBV28	TRBJ2-1	.	CASKEPSSNEQFF	TGTGCCAGCAAGGAACCCTCAAGCAATGAGCAGTTCTTC